This note documents a single TCR beta chain sequence. It lacks a known antigen. No much larger clone is present one base from it, and per-base qualities are unavailable. CDR1 and CDR2 are read off the germline V gene (reference sequence) as SEHNR and FQNEAQ. The CDR3 spans 13 residues, from the cysteine through the phenylalanine. CDR3 DNA only is kept here, 39 bases in frame from base 1. The germline V end is reduced by 5 bases and the J end by 8 bases; junction bases left unmatched: 5. TCRbeta CDR3 regions were amplified from genomic DNA using the immunoSEQ Assay, a bias-controlled multiplex PCR. The study's own analysis went as follows. The number of nucleated cells in each sample was estimated from the amplification of reference gene primers within the assay. Sequence reads were collapsed and filtered to measure the absolute abundance of every unique TCRbeta CDR3 rearrangement. Productive Simpson clonality was computed per sample as the square root of Simpson's diversity index over productive rearrangements. TCRdb re-hosts the immuneACCESS table, in-frame sequences only. Its copies lack some clones; in the studies checked, an unresolved V gene accounts for under half of them, and the cause for the rest is not known. Clonal size and the V and J genes are those of that table, whereas D and trimming came from the DNA. The sample records approximately 290,000 clones, 80% to 90% of which are singletons. Of the sample, 4% to 4.5% falls within the top ten clones.

The data belong to a study of blood T cell repertoires in COVID-19 (dated by TCRdb to 2020 to 2022). A note on the overall study: The collaborator samples originated in the United States, Italy and Spain and spanned the acute and convalescent phases of COVID-19. The sample metadata nearly always contained a de-identified subject ID, COVID-19 status, age in years and sex. HLA class I and class II types, where available, came from metadata supplied by the sample provider rather than from assay-based typing. Subjects who had been exposed to COVID-19, were actively infected with it, or had recovered from it provided the deeply sampled blood TCRbeta repertoires that made up the dataset. The samples were drawn from the first 160 participants of the ongoing ImmuneRACE study and from over 950 subjects provided by 6 global collaborators. A freely available public database, intended as a resource for researchers studying the immune response to SARS-CoV-2, is where the repertoires were released. The material from the prospective study consisted of cDNA or gDNA derived from T cells, B-cell-depleted T cells, or PBMCs. The study at large found these results: Clinical and demographic metadata were provided uncurated, with the amount varying by source and participant.

Participants in the prospective study were enrolled through a virtual design, were aged roughly 18 to 100 years, and lived in under 25 United States geographic areas. In the prospective study, participants were assigned to cohorts based on the clinical history participants reported in a screening survey and a study questionnaire. ImmuneRACE Cohort 3 recovered participants were defined by two consecutive negative NP/OP PCR tests, healthcare professional clearance, or symptom resolution. Each participant in the prospective study had whole blood, serum and a nasopharyngeal or oropharyngeal swab collected by mobile phlebotomists. Over an approximately two-month period, participants in the prospective study had the option of providing additional blood draws and questionnaires. Prospective study blood samples were shipped either frozen or at room temperature before DNA extraction.

This clonotype originated in a woman in her 30s who had recovered from COVID-19. The chain couples TRBV7-9 to TRBJ2-4, and TRBD2 aligns with 8 junction nucleotides. Sequencing was performed on PBMCs or T cells enriched from blood (not recorded which). The DNA sequence is TGTGCCAGCAGCGATTGGCGGGGGGACATTCAGTACTTC. This yields the protein CASSDWRGDIQYF.